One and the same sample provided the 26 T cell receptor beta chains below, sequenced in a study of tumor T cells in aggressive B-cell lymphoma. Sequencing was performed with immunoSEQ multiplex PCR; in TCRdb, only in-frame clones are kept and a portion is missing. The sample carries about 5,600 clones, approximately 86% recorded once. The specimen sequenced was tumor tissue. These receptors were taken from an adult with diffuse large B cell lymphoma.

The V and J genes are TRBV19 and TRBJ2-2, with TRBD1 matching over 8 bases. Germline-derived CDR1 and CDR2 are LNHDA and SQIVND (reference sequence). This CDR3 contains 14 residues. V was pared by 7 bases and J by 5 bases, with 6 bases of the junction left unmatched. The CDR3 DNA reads TGTGCCAGTACGGAGACAGGGGTGACCGGGGAGCTGTTTTTT. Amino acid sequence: CASTETGVTGELFF.

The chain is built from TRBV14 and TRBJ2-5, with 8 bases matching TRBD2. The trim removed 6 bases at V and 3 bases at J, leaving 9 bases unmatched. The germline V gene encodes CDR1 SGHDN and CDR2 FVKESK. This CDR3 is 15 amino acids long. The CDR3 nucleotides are TGTGCCAGCAGTCGATGGACGGGAGGGGAAGAGACCCAGTACTTC. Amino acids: CASSRWTGGEETQYF.

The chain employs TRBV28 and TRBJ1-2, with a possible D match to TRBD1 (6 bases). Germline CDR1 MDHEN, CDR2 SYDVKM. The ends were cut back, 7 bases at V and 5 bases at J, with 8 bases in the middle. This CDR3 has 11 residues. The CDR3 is CASTTGYGYTF. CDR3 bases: TGTGCCAGCACTACAGGGTATGGCTACACCTTC.

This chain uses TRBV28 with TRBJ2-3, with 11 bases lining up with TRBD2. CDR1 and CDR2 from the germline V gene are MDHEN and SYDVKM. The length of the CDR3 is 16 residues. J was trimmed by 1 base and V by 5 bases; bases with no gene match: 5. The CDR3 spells CASSLELAGGTDTQYF. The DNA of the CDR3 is TGTGCCAGCAGTCTGGAACTAGCGGGAGGCACAGATACGCAGTATTTT.

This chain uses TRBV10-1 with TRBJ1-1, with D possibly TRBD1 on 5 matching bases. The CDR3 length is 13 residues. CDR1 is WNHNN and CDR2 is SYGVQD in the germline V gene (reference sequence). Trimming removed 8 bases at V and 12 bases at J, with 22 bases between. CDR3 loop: CASGGSGDGATFF. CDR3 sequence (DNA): TGCGCCAGCGGGGGGTCGGGAGATGGGGCAACTTTCTTT.

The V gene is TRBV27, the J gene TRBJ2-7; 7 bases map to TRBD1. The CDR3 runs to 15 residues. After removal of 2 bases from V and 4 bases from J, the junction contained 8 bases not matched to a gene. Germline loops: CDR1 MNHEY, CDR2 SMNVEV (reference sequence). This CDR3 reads CASSLRAGGRYEQYF. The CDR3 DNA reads TGTGCCAGCAGTTTACGGGCAGGGGGTAGGTACGAGCAGTACTTC.

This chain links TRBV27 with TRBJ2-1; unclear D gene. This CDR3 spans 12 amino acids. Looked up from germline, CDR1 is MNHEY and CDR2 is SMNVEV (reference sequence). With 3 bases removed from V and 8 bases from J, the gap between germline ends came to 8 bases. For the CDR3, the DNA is TGTGCCAGCAGTTTCCTGGGCGATGAGCAGTTCTTC. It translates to CASSFLGDEQFF.

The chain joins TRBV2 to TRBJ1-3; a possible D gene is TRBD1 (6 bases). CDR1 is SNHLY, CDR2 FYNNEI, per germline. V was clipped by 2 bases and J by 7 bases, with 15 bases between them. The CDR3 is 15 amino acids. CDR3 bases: TGTGCCAGCAGTGAAAAAAGGAACAGGGTGAACACCATATATTTT. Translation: CASSEKRNRVNTIYF. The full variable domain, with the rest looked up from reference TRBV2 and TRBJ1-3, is EPEVTQTPSHQVTQMGQEVILRCVPISNHLYFYWYRQILGQKVEFLVSFYNNEISEKSEIFDDQFSVERPDGSNFTLKIRSTKLEDSAMYFCASSEKRNRVNTIYFGEGSWLTVV.

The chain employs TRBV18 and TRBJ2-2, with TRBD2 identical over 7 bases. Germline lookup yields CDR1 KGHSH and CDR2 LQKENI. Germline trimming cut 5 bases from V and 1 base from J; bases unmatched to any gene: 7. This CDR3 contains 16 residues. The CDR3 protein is CASSILAVMNTGELFF. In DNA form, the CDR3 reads TGTGCCAGCTCAATCCTAGCGGTAATGAACACCGGGGAGCTGTTTTTT.

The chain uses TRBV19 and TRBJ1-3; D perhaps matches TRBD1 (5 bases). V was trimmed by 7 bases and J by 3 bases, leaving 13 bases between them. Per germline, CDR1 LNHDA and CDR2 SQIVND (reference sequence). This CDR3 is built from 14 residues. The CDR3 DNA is TGTGCCAGTATGGAAGGGGTGGATGGAAACACCATATATTTT. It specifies CASMEGVDGNTIYF.

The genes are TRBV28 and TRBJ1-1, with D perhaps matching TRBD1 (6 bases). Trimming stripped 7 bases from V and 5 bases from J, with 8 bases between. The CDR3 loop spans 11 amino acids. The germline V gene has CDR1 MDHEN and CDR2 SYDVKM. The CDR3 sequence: CASNTGTEAFF. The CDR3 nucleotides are TGTGCCAGCAATACAGGGACTGAAGCTTTCTTT. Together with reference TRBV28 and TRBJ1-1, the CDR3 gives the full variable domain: DVKVTQSSRYLVKRTGEKVFLECVQDMDHENMFWYRQDPGLGLRLIYFSYDVKMKEKGDIPEGYSVSREKKERFSLILESASTNQTSMYLCASNTGTEAFFGQGTRLTVV.

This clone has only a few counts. The CDR3 sequence: CASSQGETGQWPQHF. In DNA, the CDR3 is TGCGCCAGCAGCCAAGGGGAAACAGGCCAATGGCCCCAGCATTTT. V is TRBV4-1 and J is TRBJ1-5; weak D call: TRBD1 (5 bases). V lost 1 base and J 9 bases, leaving 16 bases between the germline ends. Per the germline V gene, CDR1 is MGHRA and CDR2 is YSYEKL. The CDR3 covers 15 residues.

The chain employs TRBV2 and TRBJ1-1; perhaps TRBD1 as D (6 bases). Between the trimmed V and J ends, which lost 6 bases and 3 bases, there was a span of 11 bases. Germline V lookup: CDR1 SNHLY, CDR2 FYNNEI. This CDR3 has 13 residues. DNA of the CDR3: TGTGCCAGCAGGTTTGAGGGGGACACTGAAGCTTTCTTT. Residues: CASRFEGDTEAFF. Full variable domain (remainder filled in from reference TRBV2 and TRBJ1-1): EPEVTQTPSHQVTQMGQEVILRCVPISNHLYFYWYRQILGQKVEFLVSFYNNEISEKSEIFDDQFSVERPDGSNFTLKIRSTKLEDSAMYFCASRFEGDTEAFFGQGTRLTVV.

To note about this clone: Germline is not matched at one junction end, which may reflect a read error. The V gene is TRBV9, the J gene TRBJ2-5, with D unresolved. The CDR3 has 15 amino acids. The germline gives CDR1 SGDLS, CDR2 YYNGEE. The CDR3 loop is CAGSDTGSVLETQYF. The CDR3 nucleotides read TGTGCCGGCAGCGATACCGGGTCAGTTTTAGAGACCCAGTACTTC.

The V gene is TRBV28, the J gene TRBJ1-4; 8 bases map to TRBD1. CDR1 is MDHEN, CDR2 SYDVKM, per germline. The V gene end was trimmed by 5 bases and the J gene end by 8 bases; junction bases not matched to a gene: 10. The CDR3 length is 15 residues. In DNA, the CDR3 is TGTGCCAGCAGTAACGCCGGGACAGGCGTCGAAAAACTGTTTTTT. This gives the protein CASSNAGTGVEKLFF.

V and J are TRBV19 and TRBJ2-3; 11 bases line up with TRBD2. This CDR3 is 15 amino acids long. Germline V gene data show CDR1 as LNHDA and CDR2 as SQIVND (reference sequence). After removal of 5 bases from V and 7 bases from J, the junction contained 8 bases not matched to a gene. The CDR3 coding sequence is TGTGCCAGTAGTCCACTAGCGGGAGCTCGGAATACGCAGTATTTT. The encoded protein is CASSPLAGARNTQYF.

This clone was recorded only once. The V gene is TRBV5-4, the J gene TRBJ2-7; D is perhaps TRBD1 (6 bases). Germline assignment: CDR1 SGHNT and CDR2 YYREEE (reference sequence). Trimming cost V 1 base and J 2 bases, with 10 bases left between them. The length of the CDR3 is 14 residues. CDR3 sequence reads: CASSLSQGTYEQYF. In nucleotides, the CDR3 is TGTGCCAGCAGCTTGTCGCAGGGGACCTACGAGCAGTACTTC. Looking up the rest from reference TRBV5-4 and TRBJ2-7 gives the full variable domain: ETGVTQSPTHLIKTRGQQVTLRCSSQSGHNTVSWYQQALGQGPQFIFQYYREEENGRGNFPPRFSGLQFPNYSSELNVNALELDDSALYLCASSLSQGTYEQYFGPGTRLTVT.

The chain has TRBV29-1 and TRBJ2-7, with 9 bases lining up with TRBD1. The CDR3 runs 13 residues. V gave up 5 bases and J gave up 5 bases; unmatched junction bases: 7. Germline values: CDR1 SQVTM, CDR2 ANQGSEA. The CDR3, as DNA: TGCAGCGTTTTAAAGGACAGGGGTGACGAGCAGTACTTC. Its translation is CSVLKDRGDEQYF.

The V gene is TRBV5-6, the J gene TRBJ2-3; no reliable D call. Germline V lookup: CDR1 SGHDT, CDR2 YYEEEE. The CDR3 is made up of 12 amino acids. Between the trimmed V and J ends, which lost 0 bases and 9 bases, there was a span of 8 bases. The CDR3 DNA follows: TGTGCCAGCAGCTTGGCCGGTAAGACGCAGTATTTT. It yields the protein CASSLAGKTQYF.

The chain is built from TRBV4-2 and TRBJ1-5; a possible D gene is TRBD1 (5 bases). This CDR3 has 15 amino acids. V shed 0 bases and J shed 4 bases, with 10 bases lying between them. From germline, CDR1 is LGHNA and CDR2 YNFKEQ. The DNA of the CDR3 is TGTGCCAGCAGCCAAGATTGGGGGGGAAATCAGCCCCAGCATTTT. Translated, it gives CASSQDWGGNQPQHF.

The DNA of the CDR3 is TGTGCTAGTGGTGACAGCCCCTACACTGAAGCTTTCTTT. The encoded protein is CASGDSPYTEAFF. The V gene is TRBV12-5, the J gene TRBJ1-1; D is possibly TRBD1 (5 bases). This CDR3 region has 13 residues. Germline CDR1 is LGHNT and CDR2 is FRNRAP. Trimming left V 5 bases short and J 3 bases short, with 10 bases between.

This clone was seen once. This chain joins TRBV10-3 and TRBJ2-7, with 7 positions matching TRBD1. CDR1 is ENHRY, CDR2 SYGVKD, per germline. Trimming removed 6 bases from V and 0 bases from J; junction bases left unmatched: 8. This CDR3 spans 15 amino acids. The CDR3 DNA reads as TGTGCCATCAGCGCGTCCGGGACAGCCTCCTACGAGCAGTACTTC. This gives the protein CAISASGTASYEQYF.

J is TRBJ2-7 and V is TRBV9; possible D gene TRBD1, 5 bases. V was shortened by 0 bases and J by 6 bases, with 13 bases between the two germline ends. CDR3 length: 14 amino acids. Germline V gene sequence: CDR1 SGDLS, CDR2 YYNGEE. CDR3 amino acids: CASSVGTPGGEQYF. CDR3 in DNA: TGTGCCAGCAGCGTAGGGACACCCGGCGGCGAGCAGTACTTC.

In DNA form, the CDR3 reads TGTGCCAGCAGCTTAGACAGACTCTATGGCTACACCTTC. This sequence encodes CASSLDRLYGYTF. The rearrangement links TRBV11-2 to TRBJ1-2; D gene unclear. The V gene lost 0 bases and the J gene lost 4 bases, with 6 bases spanning the gap. This CDR3 spans 13 amino acids. Germline-derived CDR1 and CDR2 are SGHAT and FQNNGV.

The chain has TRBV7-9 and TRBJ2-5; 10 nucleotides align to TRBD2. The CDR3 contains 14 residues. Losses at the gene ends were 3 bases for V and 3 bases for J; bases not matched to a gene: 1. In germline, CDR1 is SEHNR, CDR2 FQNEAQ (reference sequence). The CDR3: CASSFTSGKETQYF. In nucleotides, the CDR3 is TGTGCCAGCAGCTTTACTAGCGGGAAAGAGACCCAGTACTTC.

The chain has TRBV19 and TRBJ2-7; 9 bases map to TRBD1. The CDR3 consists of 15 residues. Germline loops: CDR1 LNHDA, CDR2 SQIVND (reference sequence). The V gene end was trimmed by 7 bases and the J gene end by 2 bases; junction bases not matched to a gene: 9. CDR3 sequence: CASTPTGGFTYEQYF. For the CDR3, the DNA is TGTGCCAGTACCCCGACAGGGGGATTTACCTACGAGCAGTACTTC.